A single sample is the source of the 3 T cell receptor beta chains below, sequenced in a study of human T cells and chemical hapten exposure. Time point reported: pre-sensitization, week 0. Treatment given: therapeutic diphenylcyclopropenone sensitization with weekly scalp DPC. TCRdb used MiXCR to reprocess the RACE reads, holding one entry per CDR3 protein. Among under 100,000 distinct CDR3 sequences listed, 7.5% to 9.5% were seen once. The sequencing used whole blood, collected in connection with sensitization to the hapten diphenylcyclopropenone (DPC). These receptors were collected from a man in his forties with alopecia areata. Some clones in this sample may be carry-over from other donors' samples.

This clonotype was counted between two and nine times. The chain joins TRBV6-5 to TRBJ2-1, with 10 bases aligning to TRBD2. J was trimmed by 3 bases and V by 1 base; bases with no gene match: 6. From germline, CDR1 is MNHEY and CDR2 SVGAGI. The CDR3 is made up of 17 amino acids. CDR3 DNA sequence: TGTGCCAGCAGTTACTTACCCACTAGCGGGGTCTACAATGAGCAGTTCTTC. This gives the protein CASSYLPTSGVYNEQFF.

The rearrangement links TRBV4-1 to TRBJ2-7; TRBD1 is a possible D gene (6 bases). In germline, CDR1 is MGHRA, CDR2 YSYEKL. V lost 4 bases and J lost 3, with 10 bases in between. The CDR3 contains 13 residues. CDR3 bases: TGCGCCAGCAGCCTAAGGACAGACTACGAGCAGTACTTC. This gives the protein CASSLRTDYEQYF.

This chain joins TRBV20-1 and TRBJ2-3, with 14 bases lining up with TRBD2. V gave up 6 bases and J gave up 3 bases; unmatched junction bases: 5. Germline assignment: CDR1 DFQATT and CDR2 SNEGSKA (reference sequence). The CDR3 is 15 residues long. The CDR3 reads CSAPRTSGRTDTQYF. The CDR3 region has the DNA TGCAGTGCCCCAAGGACTAGCGGGAGGACAGATACGCAGTATTTT.